This T cell receptor (beta chain) was sequenced for a study of Graves' ophthalmopathy and Graves' hyperthyroidism. RNA transcripts served as template for amplifying TCR beta CDR3 sequences. Scientists carried out first-round RT-PCR using HTBI primers and then a second-round multiplex PCR. TCRdb ran MiXCR on the multiplex PCR reads and lists one entry per CDR3 protein. The sample carries around 40,000 distinct CDR3 sequences, 52% recorded once. Ophthalmopathic donors had moderate-to-severe activity, CAS ≥3 and NOSPECS ≥4, with disease that had lasted under 3 months. Study findings and constraints: Most thyroid-expanded clonotypes exceeding 0.001 frequency were also found in blood.

This clonotype has at least ten counts. The antigen remains undetermined. Germline CDR1 SGDLS, CDR2 YYNGEE. The CDR3 loop spans 16 amino acids. V lost 5 bases, J lost 3 bases, and 7 bases stayed unmatched. This sequence was found in an adult man with Graves' ophthalmopathy. The sample was peripheral blood. The V call is TRBV9, the J call TRBJ2-3, with 12 nucleotides matching TRBD2. CDR3 region: CASSAYTSGGTDTQYF. The CDR3 DNA reads TGTGCCAGCAGTGCATACACTAGCGGGGGGACAGATACGCAGTATTTT.